These T cell receptor beta chains were read from a single sample in a study of OX40 agonist ivuxolimab in advanced cancers. Libraries were prepared by immunoSEQ multiplex PCR; TCRdb keeps only in-frame clonotypes and omits some of them. The data show 89,000 or so clones, around 90% seen once. The input for sequencing was CD4+ or CD8+ T cells sorted from blood, taken in a trial of the OX40 agonist ivuxolimab. All receptors derive from an adult with an advanced solid tumor such as melanoma, head and neck, liver or kidney cancer. The CDR3 runs from the conserved cysteine through the conserved F or W. A D gene is named only where the DNA matches it firmly. For some rows the clone size is stated as once, few or many, or as a class when expanded; others skip it.

j_gene	d_gene	v_gene	abundance	CDR3aa	CDR3nt
TRBJ1-2	.	TRBV19	.	CASSTGDRRYGYTF	TGTGCCAGTAGTACCGGAGACAGGCGCTATGGCTACACCTTC
TRBJ2-2	TRBD1	TRBV6-5	few	CASSLQGAVTGELFF	TGTGCCAGCAGTTTACAGGGGGCTGTCACCGGGGAGCTGTTTTTT
TRBJ1-1	.	TRBV5-1	.	CASSQTVNTEAFF	TGCGCCAGCAGCCAAACGGTGAACACTGAAGCTTTCTTT
TRBJ2-7	.	TRBV7-2	.	CASSLGVVQYEQYF	TGTGCCAGCAGCTTAGGGGTCGTCCAATACGAGCAGTACTTC
TRBJ2-7	TRBD1	TRBV28	.	CASRPGQGASEQYF	TGTGCCAGCCGACCGGGACAGGGGGCGTCCGAGCAGTACTTC
TRBJ2-3	.	TRBV4-1	.	CASSQERETQRTDTQYF	TGCGCCAGCAGCCAAGAAAGAGAAACTCAAAGAACAGATACGCAGTATTTT
TRBJ1-2	.	TRBV19	few	CASRTSGSYGYTF	TGTGCCAGTAGAACTTCGGGCAGCTATGGCTACACCTTC
TRBJ2-3	.	TRBV10-3	.	CAISDGHKGTDTQYF	TGTGCCATCAGTGACGGGCACAAAGGCACAGATACGCAGTATTTT
TRBJ1-4	.	TRBV19	.	CASSIAYRSNEKLFF	TGTGCCAGTAGTATAGCTTACAGGTCTAATGAAAAACTGTTTTTT
TRBJ2-5	.	TRBV6-1	.	CASRPDGWETQYF	TGTGCCAGCAGACCCGACGGCTGGGAGACCCAGTACTTC
TRBJ2-2	TRBD2	TRBV2	.	CASRTGGYGELFF	TGTGCCAGCAGGACGGGAGGGTACGGGGAGCTGTTTTTT
TRBJ2-2	.	TRBV11-3	.	CASSLELGELFF	TGTGCCAGCAGCTTAGAACTCGGGGAGCTGTTTTTT
TRBJ2-3	TRBD2	TRBV4-1	.	CASSQTPGTTYTDTQYF	TGCGCCAGCAGCCAGACCCCCGGGACTACCTACACAGATACGCAGTATTTT
TRBJ1-2	.	TRBV5-4	.	CASTVGLGKGGYTF	TGTGCCAGCACTGTCGGACTAGGGAAGGGTGGCTACACCTTC
TRBJ2-1	.	TRBV7-8	.	CASSLTVYNEQFF	TGTGCCAGCAGCTTAACGGTATACAATGAGCAGTTCTTC
TRBJ1-3	.	TRBV5-1	.	CASSLGGSGNTIYF	TGCGCCAGCAGCTTGGGGGGCTCTGGAAACACCATATATTTT
TRBJ2-5	TRBD2	TRBV10-2	.	CASSPGLAGQETQYF	TGCGCCAGCAGCCCGGGACTAGCGGGACAAGAGACCCAGTACTTC
TRBJ2-7	TRBD2	TRBV6-6	.	CASRSGGSSYEQYF	TGTGCCAGCAGGAGCGGGGGGTCCTCCTACGAGCAGTACTTC
TRBJ2-7	.	TRBV10-1	.	CASIGICSSYEQYF	TGCGCCAGCATCGGGATTTGCAGCTCCTACGAGCAGTACTTC
TRBJ2-7	TRBD2	TRBV7-2	.	CASSKLAGVGEQYF	TGTGCCAGCAGCAAACTAGCGGGAGTAGGGGAGCAGTACTTC
TRBJ2-6	.	TRBV7-9	.	CASSLGSGDSGANVLTF	TGTGCCAGCAGCTTAGGATCGGGGGACTCTGGGGCCAACGTCCTGACTTTC
TRBJ2-5	.	TRBV20-1	.	CSAKGRETQYF	TGCAGTGCTAAGGGCAGAGAGACCCAGTACTTC
TRBJ2-7	TRBD2	TRBV11-1	.	CASSPGTSGSYEQYF	TGTGCCAGCAGCCCCGGGACTAGCGGGTCCTACGAGCAGTACTTC
TRBJ2-7	TRBD1	TRBV19	.	CASSTPGQGGGQYF	TGTGCCAGTAGTACCCCTGGACAGGGGGGCGGGCAGTACTTC
TRBJ2-5	.	TRBV28	.	CASSPRKETQYF	TGTGCCAGCAGCCCAAGGAAAGAGACCCAGTACTTC
TRBJ2-2	.	TRBV6-5	.	CASSLGLTHTGELFF	TGTGCCAGCAGCCTTGGCCTGACCCACACCGGGGAGCTGTTTTTT
TRBJ1-5	.	TRBV18	few	CASSMSANSNQPQHF	TGTGCCAGCTCAATGTCAGCTAATAGCAATCAGCCCCAGCATTTT
TRBJ2-1	.	TRBV7-2	.	CASSLAGLGGTSYNEQFF	TGTGCCAGCAGCTTAGCGGGCCTGGGGGGGACATCCTACAATGAGCAGTTCTTC
TRBJ1-4	.	TRBV5-4	.	CASSTAGINEKLFF	TGTGCCAGCAGCACGGCGGGGATTAATGAAAAACTGTTTTTT
TRBJ2-1	.	TRBV6-5	.	CASSDRYNEQFF	TGTGCCAGCAGCGACCGGTACAATGAGCAGTTCTTC
TRBJ2-1	.	TRBV7-8	once	CASTWRSYNEQFF	TGTGCCAGCACATGGCGGAGCTACAATGAGCAGTTCTTC
TRBJ2-1	TRBD2	TRBV15	.	CATSRDVSGEFF	TGTGCCACCAGCAGAGACGTTAGCGGGGAGTTCTTC
TRBJ2-2	TRBD2	TRBV11-2	.	CASSVPTSGRLTGELFF	TGTGCCAGCAGCGTGCCTACTAGCGGGAGGCTCACCGGGGAGCTGTTTTTT
TRBJ2-7	.	TRBV7-2	.	CASSPSQGPYEQYF	TGTGCCAGCAGCCCCTCACAGGGACCCTACGAGCAGTACTTC
TRBJ2-5	.	TRBV2	.	CASSQETQYF	TGTGCCAGCAGTCAAGAGACCCAGTACTTC
TRBJ2-5	TRBD2	TRBV7-6	.	CASSLVAGVETQYF	TGTGCCAGCAGCTTAGTTGCGGGGGTGGAGACCCAGTACTTC
TRBJ2-4	TRBD1	TRBV27	.	CASSLTGSTKNIQYF	TGTGCCAGCAGTTTGACAGGGAGCACCAAAAACATTCAGTACTTC
TRBJ2-7	TRBD1	TRBV5-6	.	CASSFRGTGFHEQYF	TGTGCCAGCAGCTTCCGTGGGACAGGGTTTCACGAGCAGTACTTC
TRBJ2-7	TRBD2	TRBV5-1	.	CASSPSGRAYEQYF	TGCGCCAGCAGCCCGAGCGGGAGGGCCTACGAGCAGTACTTC
TRBJ1-2	.	TRBV27	.	CASRTPQGANYGYTF	TGTGCCAGCAGGACTCCACAGGGAGCTAACTATGGCTACACCTTC
TRBJ1-3	.	TRBV25-1	few	CASSEYVRVSGNTIYF	TGTGCCAGCAGTGAATATGTCAGGGTCTCTGGAAACACCATATATTTT
TRBJ1-2	TRBD1	TRBV28	.	CASSLPGQGNYGYTF	TGTGCCAGCAGTCTTCCGGGACAGGGTAACTATGGCTACACCTTC
TRBJ2-5	TRBD2	TRBV9	.	CASSVTLAGGQETQYF	TGTGCCAGCAGCGTAACCCTAGCGGGGGGACAAGAGACCCAGTACTTC
TRBJ2-5	.	TRBV11-2	.	CASSLDRIQQTQYF	TGTGCCAGCAGCTTAGATAGGATCCAACAGACCCAGTACTTC
TRBJ1-5	.	TRBV7-2	few	CASSLEGEHNQPQHF	TGTGCCAGCAGCTTAGAAGGGGAGCACAATCAGCCCCAGCATTTT
TRBJ2-5	.	TRBV7-2	.	CASSLGGPGETQYF	TGTGCCAGCAGCCTTGGAGGGCCCGGGGAGACCCAGTACTTC
TRBJ2-1	TRBD2	TRBV4-3	.	CASSQATSGRRTYNEQFF	TGCGCCAGCAGCCAAGCGACTAGCGGGAGAAGGACGTACAATGAGCAGTTCTTC
TRBJ2-2	.	TRBV7-2	.	CASSSAIAGELFF	TGTGCCAGCAGCTCCGCAATCGCCGGGGAGCTGTTTTTT